The rows below give T cell receptor beta chains drawn from one sample of a study of blood T cell repertoires in COVID-19. Sequencing used immunoSEQ multiplex PCR; TCRdb keeps in-frame clones, though not all of them. Among about 300,000 clones listed, around 85% were seen once. The sequencing sample was made of PBMCs or T cells enriched from blood (not recorded which). These receptor sequences come from a woman aged 45-59 years who had recovered from COVID-19. CDR3s include the opening cysteine and the closing phenylalanine or tryptophan. The D gene is left open where the match is weak. Clone size is stated in some rows and not others, as once, few, many or a class when expanded.

clone size,J gene,V gene,D gene,CDR3 protein,CDR3 DNA
.,TRBJ2-5,TRBV14,TRBD1,CASSLLGQGKETQYF,TGTGCCAGCAGCCTACTCGGACAGGGTAAGGAGACCCAGTACTTC
.,TRBJ2-3,TRBV29-1,.,CSATPANRGTDTQYF,TGCAGCGCCACCCCCGCAAACAGAGGCACAGATACGCAGTATTTT
.,TRBJ1-2,TRBV20-1,TRBD1,CSASTGVASYGYTF,TGCAGTGCTAGTACAGGGGTAGCGAGCTATGGCTACACCTTC
.,TRBJ2-1,TRBV6-5,.,CATLDPSSYNEQFF,TGTGCCACCCTTGATCCGAGCTCCTACAATGAGCAGTTCTTC
.,TRBJ1-2,TRBV5-1,.,CASSLERVEDGYTF,TGCGCCAGCAGCTTGGAACGGGTCGAGGATGGCTACACCTTC
.,TRBJ1-1,TRBV27,.,CASSSQPGHINTEAFF,TGTGCCAGCAGTTCCCAACCGGGACATATAAACACTGAAGCTTTCTTT
few,TRBJ1-2,TRBV30,.,CAWRGQLLYGYTF,TGTGCCTGGAGGGGGCAGCTGCTCTATGGCTACACCTTC
.,TRBJ2-3,TRBV25-1,.,CASSRTYSSDTQYF,TGTGCCAGCAGCCGTACCTATAGTTCTGATACGCAGTATTTT
.,TRBJ2-1,TRBV5-1,TRBD2,CASSLVAGGYNEQFF,TGCGCCAGCAGCTTGGTGGCGGGGGGATACAATGAGCAGTTCTTC
.,TRBJ2-3,TRBV20-1,.,CSASREIGTDTQYF,TGCAGTGCTAGTAGGGAGATAGGCACAGATACGCAGTATTTT
.,TRBJ1-1,TRBV5-1,TRBD1,CASSRGTAEAFF,TGCGCCAGCAGCCGCGGGACAGCTGAAGCTTTCTTT
.,TRBJ1-4,TRBV18,.,CASSPPREPNEKLFF,TGTGCCAGCTCACCACCGAGGGAACCCAATGAAAAACTGTTTTTT
.,TRBJ1-3,TRBV30,.,CAWTGARSGNTIYF,TGTGCCTGGACCGGAGCCCGCTCTGGAAACACCATATATTTT
.,TRBJ2-3,TRBV10-1,TRBD1,CASGTGITDTQYF,TGCGCCAGCGGGACAGGGATCACAGATACGCAGTATTTT
.,TRBJ2-2,TRBV7-9,.,CASSLGSLTNTGELFF,TGTGCCAGCAGCTTAGGGTCGCTAACTAACACCGGGGAGCTGTTTTTT
.,TRBJ2-1,TRBV29-1,TRBD2,CSDVAGTSAGEQFF,TGCAGCGACGTCGCTGGGACTAGCGCTGGCGAGCAGTTCTTC
.,TRBJ1-1,TRBV7-9,.,CASSFGGPEAFF,TGTGCCAGCAGCTTCGGGGGACCTGAAGCTTTCTTT
.,TRBJ1-1,TRBV3-1/TRBV3-2,TRBD1,CASSQKDRANTEAFF,TGTGCCAGCAGCCAGAAGGACAGGGCCAACACTGAAGCTTTCTTT
.,TRBJ1-2,TRBV5-1,.,CASSLDKFISYTF,TGCGCCAGCAGCTTGGACAAGTTTATAAGCTACACCTTC
.,TRBJ2-3,TRBV2,.,CASSRSSTSTDTQYF,TGTGCCAGCAGTCGGAGCTCTACTAGCACAGATACGCAGTATTTT
.,TRBJ1-5,TRBV5-4,TRBD1,CASSAWTGTNQPQHF,TGTGCCAGCAGCGCGTGGACAGGGACCAATCAGCCCCAGCATTTT
.,TRBJ1-6,TRBV19,.,CASTIREYSPLHF,TGTGCCAGTACCATCCGGGAATACTCACCCCTCCACTTT
.,TRBJ1-4,TRBV5-1,TRBD1,CASSPSLRTGATNEKLFF,TGCGCCAGCAGCCCATCATTGAGGACAGGAGCAACTAATGAAAAACTGTTTTTT
once,TRBJ2-1,TRBV27,TRBD2,CASSVSSGGTYNEQFF,TGTGCCAGCAGTGTCTCTAGCGGGGGGACCTACAATGAGCAGTTCTTC
.,TRBJ2-5,TRBV9,.,CASSANPTGRETQYF,TGTGCCAGCAGTGCTAACCCGACAGGGAGGGAGACCCAGTACTTC
.,TRBJ2-3,TRBV3-1/TRBV3-2,TRBD2,CASSLRLAGPTDTQYF,TGTGCCAGCAGTCTTCGTCTAGCGGGGCCCACAGATACGCAGTATTTT
.,TRBJ1-5,TRBV9,.,CASSTDFDQPQHF,TGTGCCAGCAGCACCGACTTCGATCAGCCCCAGCATTTT
.,TRBJ2-7,TRBV18,.,CASSNSQGYEQYF,TGTGCCAGCTCAAATTCTCAGGGCTACGAGCAGTACTTC
.,TRBJ2-2,TRBV16,.,CASSQSTATGELFF,TGTGCCAGCAGCCAATCGACAGCCACCGGGGAGCTGTTTTTT
.,TRBJ2-1,TRBV18,TRBD2,CASSPGIGAGDREQFF,TGTGCCAGCTCACCGGGGATTGGCGCGGGAGATCGAGAGCAGTTCTTC
.,TRBJ1-5,TRBV5-1,TRBD1,CASSPTGSNQPQHF,TGCGCCAGCAGCCCGACAGGGAGCAATCAGCCCCAGCATTTT
once,TRBJ2-5,TRBV11-2,TRBD1,CASSLGTGGEETQYF,TGTGCCAGCAGCTTAGGGACAGGGGGGGAAGAGACCCAGTACTTC
.,TRBJ2-3,TRBV5-6,.,CASSPEDTDTQYF,TGTGCCAGCAGCCCGGAGGACACAGATACGCAGTATTTT
.,TRBJ2-7,TRBV19,.,CASSQGQTSSYEQYF,TGTGCCAGTAGCCAAGGACAGACGAGCTCCTACGAGCAGTACTTC
.,TRBJ1-4,TRBV5-1,.,CASSYSRGGGEKLFF,TGCGCCAGCAGCTACTCCAGGGGTGGGGGTGAAAAACTGTTTTTT
.,TRBJ2-1,TRBV19,.,CASSRWGPGNEQFF,TGTGCCAGTAGTAGGTGGGGGCCTGGCAATGAGCAGTTCTTC
.,TRBJ1-1,TRBV7-7,TRBD1,CASSPIGQGVRNTEAFF,TGTGCCAGCAGCCCAATCGGACAGGGTGTTCGGAACACTGAAGCTTTCTTT
.,TRBJ2-5,TRBV15,.,CATSRGWTGRAPRETQYF,TGTGCCACCAGCAGAGGATGGACAGGGAGGGCTCCTCGGGAGACCCAGTACTTC
.,TRBJ2-3,TRBV24-1,TRBD1,CATRGTGPDTQYF,TGTGCCACCAGGGGGACAGGGCCAGATACGCAGTATTTT
few,TRBJ2-1,TRBV11-2,.,CASSLVFGGDNEQFF,TGTGCCAGCAGCTTAGTCTTCGGGGGAGACAATGAGCAGTTCTTC
.,TRBJ1-2,TRBV5-1,TRBD1,CASSLAGDRDGYTF,TGCGCCAGCAGCTTGGCCGGAGACAGGGATGGCTACACCTTC
.,TRBJ1-6,TRBV12-3/TRBV12-4,.,CASAIWLPLHF,TGTGCCAGCGCGATCTGGTTACCCCTCCACTTT
.,TRBJ1-1,TRBV4-3,.,CASSHVGGDTEAFF,TGCGCCAGCAGCCATGTGGGGGGTGACACTGAAGCTTTCTTT
.,TRBJ1-1,TRBV6-5,.,CASSRNTEAFF,TGTGCCAGCAGTCGTAACACTGAAGCTTTCTTT
.,TRBJ2-7,TRBV29-1,.,CSVGGGSYEQYF,TGCAGCGTTGGCGGCGGATCCTACGAGCAGTACTTC
.,TRBJ2-2,TRBV9,.,CASSVTTTGELFF,TGTGCCAGCAGCGTTACAACCACCGGGGAGCTGTTTTTT
few,TRBJ2-7,TRBV2,TRBD2,CASSEISGRGYEQYF,TGTGCCAGCAGTGAAATCAGCGGGAGGGGCTACGAGCAGTACTTC